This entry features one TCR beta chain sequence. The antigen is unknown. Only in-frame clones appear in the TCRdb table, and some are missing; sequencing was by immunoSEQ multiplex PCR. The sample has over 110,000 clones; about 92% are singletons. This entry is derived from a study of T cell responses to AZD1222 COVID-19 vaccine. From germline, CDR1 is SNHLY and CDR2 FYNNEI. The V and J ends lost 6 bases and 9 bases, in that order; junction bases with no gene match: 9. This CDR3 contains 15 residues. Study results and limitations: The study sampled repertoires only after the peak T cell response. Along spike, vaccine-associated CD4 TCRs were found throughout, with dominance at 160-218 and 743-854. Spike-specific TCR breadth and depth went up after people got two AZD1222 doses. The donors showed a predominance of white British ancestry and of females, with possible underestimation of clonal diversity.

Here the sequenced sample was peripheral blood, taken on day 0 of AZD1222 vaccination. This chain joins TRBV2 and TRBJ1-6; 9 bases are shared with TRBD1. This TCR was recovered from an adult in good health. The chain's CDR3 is CASRAPGQGTSPLHF. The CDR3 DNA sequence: TGTGCCAGCAGGGCCCCGGGACAGGGAACTTCACCCCTCCACTTT.